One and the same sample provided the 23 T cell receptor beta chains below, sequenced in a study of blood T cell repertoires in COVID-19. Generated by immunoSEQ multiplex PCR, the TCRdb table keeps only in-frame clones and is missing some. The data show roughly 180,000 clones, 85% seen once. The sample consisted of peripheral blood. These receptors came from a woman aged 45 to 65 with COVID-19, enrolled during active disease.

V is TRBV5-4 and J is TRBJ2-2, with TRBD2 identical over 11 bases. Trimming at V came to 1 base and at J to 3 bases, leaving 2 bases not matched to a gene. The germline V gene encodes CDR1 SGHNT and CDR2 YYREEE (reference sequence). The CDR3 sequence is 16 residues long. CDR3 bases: TGTGCCAGCAGCTTGTTGACTAGCGGGGACACCGGGGAGCTGTTTTTT. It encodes CASSLLTSGDTGELFF. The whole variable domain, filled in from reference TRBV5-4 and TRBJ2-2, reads ETGVTQSPTHLIKTRGQQVTLRCSSQSGHNTVSWYQQALGQGPQFIFQYYREEENGRGNFPPRFSGLQFPNYSSELNVNALELDDSALYLCASSLLTSGDTGELFFGEGSRLTVL.

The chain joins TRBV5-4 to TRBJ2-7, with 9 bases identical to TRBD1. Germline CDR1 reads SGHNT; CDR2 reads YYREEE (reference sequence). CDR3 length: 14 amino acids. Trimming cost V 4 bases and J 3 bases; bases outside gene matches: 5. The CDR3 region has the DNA TGTGCCAGCAGCGGGGGGGACAGGGTCTACGAGCAGTACTTC. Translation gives CASSGGDRVYEQYF.

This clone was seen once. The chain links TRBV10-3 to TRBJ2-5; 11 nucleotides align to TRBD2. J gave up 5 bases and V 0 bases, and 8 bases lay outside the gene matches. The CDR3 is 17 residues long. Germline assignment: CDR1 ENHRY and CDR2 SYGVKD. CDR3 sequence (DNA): TGTGCCATCAGTGAGTCGTTAGCGGGGGGGGCGGAGGAGACCCAGTACTTC. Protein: CAISESLAGGAEETQYF.

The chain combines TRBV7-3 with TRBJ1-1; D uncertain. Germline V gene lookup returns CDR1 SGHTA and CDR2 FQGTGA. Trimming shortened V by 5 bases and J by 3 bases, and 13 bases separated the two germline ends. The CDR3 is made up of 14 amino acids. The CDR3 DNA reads TGTGCCAGCAGCCCGGGATTCCTAGACACTGAAGCTTTCTTT. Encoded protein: CASSPGFLDTEAFF.

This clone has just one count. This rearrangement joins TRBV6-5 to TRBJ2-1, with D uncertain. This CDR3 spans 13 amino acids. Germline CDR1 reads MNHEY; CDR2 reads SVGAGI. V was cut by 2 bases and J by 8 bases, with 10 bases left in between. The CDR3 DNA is TGTGCCAGCAGTTACCGACGGGTCCATGAGCAGTTCTTC. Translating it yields CASSYRRVHEQFF.

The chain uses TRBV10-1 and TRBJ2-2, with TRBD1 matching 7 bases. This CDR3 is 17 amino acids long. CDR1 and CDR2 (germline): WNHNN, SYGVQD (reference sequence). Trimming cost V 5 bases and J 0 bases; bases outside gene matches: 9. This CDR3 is CASSTKGTAANTGELFF. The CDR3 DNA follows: TGCGCCAGCAGTACCAAAGGGACAGCCGCGAACACCGGGGAGCTGTTTTTT.

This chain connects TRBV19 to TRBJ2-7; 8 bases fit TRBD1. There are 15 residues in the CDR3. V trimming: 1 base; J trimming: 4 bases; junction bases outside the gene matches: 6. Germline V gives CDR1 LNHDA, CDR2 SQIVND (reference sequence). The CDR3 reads CASSIGFQGAYEQYF. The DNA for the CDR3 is TGTGCCAGTAGTATAGGATTTCAGGGGGCGTACGAGCAGTACTTC. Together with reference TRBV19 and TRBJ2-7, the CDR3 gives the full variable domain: DGGITQSPKYLFRKEGQNVTLSCEQNLNHDAMYWYRQDPGQGLRLIYYSQIVNDFQKGDIAEGYSVSREKKESFPLTVTSAQKNPTAFYLCASSIGFQGAYEQYFGPGTRLTVT.

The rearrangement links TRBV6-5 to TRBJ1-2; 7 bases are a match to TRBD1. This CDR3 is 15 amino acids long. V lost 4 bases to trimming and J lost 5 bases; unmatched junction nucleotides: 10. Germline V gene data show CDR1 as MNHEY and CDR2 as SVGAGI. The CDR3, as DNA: TGTGCCAGCAGTTTCCAGGACAGGCCGTGGTATGGCTACACCTTC. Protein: CASSFQDRPWYGYTF.

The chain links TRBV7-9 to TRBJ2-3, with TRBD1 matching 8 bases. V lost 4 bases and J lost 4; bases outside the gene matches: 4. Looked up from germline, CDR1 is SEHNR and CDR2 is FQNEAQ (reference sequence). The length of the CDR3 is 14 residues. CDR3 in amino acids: CASSYGQGPDTQYF. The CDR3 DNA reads TGTGCCAGCAGCTATGGACAGGGCCCAGATACGCAGTATTTT.

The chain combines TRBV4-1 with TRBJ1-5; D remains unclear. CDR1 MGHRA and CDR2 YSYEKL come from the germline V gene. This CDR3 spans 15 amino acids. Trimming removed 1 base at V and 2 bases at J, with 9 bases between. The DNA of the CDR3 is TGCGCCAGCAGCCAAGTAGTCCAGGGCAATCAGCCCCAGCATTTT. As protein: CASSQVVQGNQPQHF.

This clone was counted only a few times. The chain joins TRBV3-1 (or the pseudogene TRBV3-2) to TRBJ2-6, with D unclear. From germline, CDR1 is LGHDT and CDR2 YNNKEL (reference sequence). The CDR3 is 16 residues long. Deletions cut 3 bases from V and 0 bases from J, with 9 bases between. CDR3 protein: CASSQVHDSGANVLTF. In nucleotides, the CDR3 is TGTGCCAGCAGCCAGGTACATGACTCTGGGGCCAACGTCCTGACTTTC.

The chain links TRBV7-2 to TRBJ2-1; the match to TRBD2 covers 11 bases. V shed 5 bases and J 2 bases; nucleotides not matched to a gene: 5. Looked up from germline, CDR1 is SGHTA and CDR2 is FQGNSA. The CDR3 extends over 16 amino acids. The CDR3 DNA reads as TGTGCCAGCAGCGAATCTAGCGGGGGGCCCTACAATGAGCAGTTCTTC. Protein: CASSESSGGPYNEQFF.

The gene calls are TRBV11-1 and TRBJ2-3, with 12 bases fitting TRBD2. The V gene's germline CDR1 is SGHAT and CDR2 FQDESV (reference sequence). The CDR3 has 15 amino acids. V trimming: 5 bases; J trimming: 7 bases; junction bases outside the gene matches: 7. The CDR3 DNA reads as TGTGCCAGCAGCGCCACTAGCGGGGGGAGGAATACGCAGTATTTT. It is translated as CASSATSGGRNTQYF.

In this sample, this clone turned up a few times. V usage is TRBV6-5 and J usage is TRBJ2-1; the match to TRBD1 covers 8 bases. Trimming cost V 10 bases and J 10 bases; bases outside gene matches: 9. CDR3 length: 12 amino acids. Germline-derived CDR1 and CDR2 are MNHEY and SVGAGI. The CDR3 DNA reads TGTGCCACCAATAACAGGGGGAGGGAGCAGTTCTTC. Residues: CATNNRGREQFF.

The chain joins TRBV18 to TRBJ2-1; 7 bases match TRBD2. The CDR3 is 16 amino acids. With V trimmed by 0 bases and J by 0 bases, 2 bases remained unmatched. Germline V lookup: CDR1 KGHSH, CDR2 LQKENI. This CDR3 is CASSPPGEGSYNEQFF. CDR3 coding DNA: TGTGCCAGCTCACCACCGGGGGAGGGCTCCTACAATGAGCAGTTCTTC.

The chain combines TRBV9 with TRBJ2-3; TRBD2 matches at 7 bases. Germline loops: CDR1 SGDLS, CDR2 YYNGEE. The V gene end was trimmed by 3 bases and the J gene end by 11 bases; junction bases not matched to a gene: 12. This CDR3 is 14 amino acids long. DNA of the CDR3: TGTGCCAGCAGCGAGGGAGGGGTGGCAAACGTGCAGTATTTT. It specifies CASSEGGVANVQYF.

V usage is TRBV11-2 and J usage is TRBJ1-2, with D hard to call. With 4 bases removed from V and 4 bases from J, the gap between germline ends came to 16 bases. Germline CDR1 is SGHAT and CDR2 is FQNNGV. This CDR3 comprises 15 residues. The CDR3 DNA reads TGTGCCAGCAGCTCCGCAGCGTTCCCGGCCTATGGCTACACCTTC. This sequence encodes CASSSAAFPAYGYTF.

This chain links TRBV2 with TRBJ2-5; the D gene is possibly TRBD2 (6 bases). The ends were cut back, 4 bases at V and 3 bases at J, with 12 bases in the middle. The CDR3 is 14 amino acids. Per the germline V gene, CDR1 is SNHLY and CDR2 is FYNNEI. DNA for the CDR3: TGTGCCAGCAGTGCCGGGACTCCAGAAGAGACCCAGTACTTC. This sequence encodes CASSAGTPEETQYF.

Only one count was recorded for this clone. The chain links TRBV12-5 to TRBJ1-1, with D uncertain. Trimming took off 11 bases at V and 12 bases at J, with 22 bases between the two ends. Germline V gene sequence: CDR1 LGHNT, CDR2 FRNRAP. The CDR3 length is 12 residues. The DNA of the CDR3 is TGTGCTGGAAGCCGCGACCCGGGTATTACTTTCTTT. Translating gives CAGSRDPGITFF.

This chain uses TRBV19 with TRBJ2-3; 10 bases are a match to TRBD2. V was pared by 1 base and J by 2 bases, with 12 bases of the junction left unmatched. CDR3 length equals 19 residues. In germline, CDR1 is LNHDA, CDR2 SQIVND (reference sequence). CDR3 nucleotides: TGTGCCAGTAGTATAGGGCCCCCGGATAGCGGGGGGTACACAGATACGCAGTATTTT. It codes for CASSIGPPDSGGYTDTQYF.

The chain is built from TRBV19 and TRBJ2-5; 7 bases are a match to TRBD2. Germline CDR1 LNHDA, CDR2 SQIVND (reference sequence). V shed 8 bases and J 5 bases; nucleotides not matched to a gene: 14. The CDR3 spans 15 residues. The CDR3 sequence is CASGSASGKRETQYF. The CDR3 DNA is TGTGCCAGTGGGTCGGCTAGCGGTAAACGGGAGACCCAGTACTTC.

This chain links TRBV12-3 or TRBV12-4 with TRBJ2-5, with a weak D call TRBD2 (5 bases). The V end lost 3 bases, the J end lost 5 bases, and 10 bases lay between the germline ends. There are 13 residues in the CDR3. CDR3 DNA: TGTGCCAGCAGTTTCATAAGGGAGGAGACCCAGTACTTC. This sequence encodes CASSFIREETQYF.

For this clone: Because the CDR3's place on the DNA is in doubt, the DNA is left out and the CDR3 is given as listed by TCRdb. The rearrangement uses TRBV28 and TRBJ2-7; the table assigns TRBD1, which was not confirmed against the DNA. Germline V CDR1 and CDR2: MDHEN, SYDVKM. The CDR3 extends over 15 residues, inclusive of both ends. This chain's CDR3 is CASSSSGQGAHEQYF.